The 4 T cell receptor beta chains in this list originate from one sample, sequenced in a study of PD-L1 blockade in urothelial cancer. Repertoires were generated with immunoSEQ multiplex PCR, while TCRdb's copy carries only in-frame clones and drops some. The sample records about 82,000 clones, about nine tenths being singletons. This sample comprised PBMCs, obtained around atezolizumab (anti-PD-L1) treatment. These receptors all come from a woman between 65 and 79 years old with urothelial cancer.

V gene TRBV5-6 combines with J gene TRBJ1-4; 12 nucleotides match TRBD1. The length of the CDR3 is 19 residues. Germline CDR1 and CDR2: SGHDT and YYEEEE. V gave up 4 bases and J gave up 3 bases; unmatched junction bases: 13. The CDR3: CASSKAGTGGAGSNEKLFF. Here the CDR3 DNA reads TGTGCCAGCAGCAAAGCCGGGACAGGGGGCGCAGGGTCTAATGAAAAACTGTTTTTT.

This clone showed up just a few times. The CDR3 sequence is CATSSDPMGRTYEQYF. The CDR3 region has the DNA TGTGCCACCAGCAGTGACCCCATGGGGCGGACCTACGAGCAGTACTTC. The rearrangement links TRBV15 to TRBJ2-7; TRBD1 might be the D (5 bases). The germline V gene encodes CDR1 LNHNV and CDR2 YYDKDF (reference sequence). Between the trimmed V and J ends, which lost 3 bases and 2 bases, there was a span of 17 bases. The CDR3 covers 16 residues.

As DNA, the CDR3 is TGTGCCAGCACCATGTACCCGAGCGGCAATTCACCCCTCCACTTT. Its protein is CASTMYPSGNSPLHF. The rearrangement uses TRBV2 and TRBJ1-6; D ambiguous. V gave up 7 bases and J gave up 7 bases, with 17 bases separating them. CDR1 is SNHLY and CDR2 is FYNNEI in the germline V gene. There are 15 residues in the CDR3.

The chain employs TRBV2 and TRBJ1-1; D not certain. Germline values: CDR1 SNHLY, CDR2 FYNNEI. The V end was cut by 4 bases, the J end by 3 bases, with 3 bases between. This CDR3 has 11 amino acids. The CDR3 DNA reads TGTGCCAGCAGTGCCTACACTGAAGCTTTCTTT. It codes for CASSAYTEAFF.